This T cell receptor (beta chain) was found in a study of identical twins. Details on this clonotype: Its target is unknown. One junction end disagrees with the germline gene, perhaps due to a read error.

Study results and limitations: Cord blood beta clonotypes present at high abundance carried fewer insertions; no such pattern appeared in memory repertoires. Within monozygotic twins, out-of-frame TCR alpha sharing was underestimated by the models.

The cDNA had a unique molecular identifier and a template-switch universal primer site. MiXCR, applied by TCRdb to the 5' RACE reads, yields one record per CDR3 protein. The sample includes roughly 1.6 million distinct CDR3 sequences, under 35% seen only once; the top ten take about 0.25%. Germline V CDR1 and CDR2: MNHEY, SMNVEV (reference sequence). There are 13 residues in the CDR3. Material: cord blood. The V and J genes are TRBV27 and TRBJ1-4; D gene unclear. This TCR was sampled from a newborn girl in good health. Here the CDR3 reads CAGSSTTNPKLFF. The CDR3 DNA sequence: TGTGCCGGCAGTTCCACCACCAACCCGAAACTGTTTTTT.